These T cell receptor beta chains were read from a single sample in a study of shared clonotypes between healthy human individuals. TCRdb keeps only in-frame clones here, not all; method: immunoSEQ multiplex PCR. The sample carries over 2 million clones, 95% recorded once. Sequenced material: naive CD4+ T cells sorted from blood. The receptors originated from a man aged 18 to 30 in good health. Each CDR3 is given with its conserved first and last residue. The D gene is left open where the match is weak. Size is stated for part of the rows, as once, few or many counts, or as a class when the clone is expanded.

V gene	clone size	J gene	D gene	CDR3 protein	CDR3 DNA
TRBV11-2	-	TRBJ2-7	-	CASSLTWVSYEQYF	TGTGCCAGCAGTTTAACTTGGGTCTCCTACGAGCAGTACTTC
TRBV7-8	-	TRBJ1-2	-	CASSPRFDTALNYGYTF	TGTGCCAGCAGCCCCCGTTTTGACACAGCTTTAAACTATGGCTACACCTTC
TRBV10-1	once	TRBJ2-6	-	CASSGGSGANVLTF	TGCGCCAGCAGTGGGGGCTCTGGGGCCAACGTCCTGACTTTC
TRBV5-1	few	TRBJ2-1	TRBD1	CASSSGQGDNEQFF	TGCGCCAGCAGCTCGGGACAGGGGGACAATGAGCAGTTCTTC
TRBV20-1	-	TRBJ2-1	-	CSARFTEQFF	TGCAGTGCTAGGTTCACTGAGCAGTTCTTC
TRBV7-2	-	TRBJ2-7	TRBD1	CASSFLLGRGQYEQYF	TGTGCCAGCAGCTTCCTTTTGGGTAGGGGGCAGTACGAGCAGTACTTC
TRBV10-2	-	TRBJ1-2	-	CASSARGDYGYTF	TGCGCCAGCAGTGCGAGGGGCGACTATGGCTACACCTTC
TRBV6-1	-	TRBJ1-5	-	CASSEPMGGSNQPQHF	TGTGCCAGCAGTGAACCAATGGGAGGTAGCAATCAGCCCCAGCATTTT
TRBV4-1	-	TRBJ1-2	TRBD1	CASSQVGGGPNYGYTF	TGCGCCAGCAGCCAAGTGGGAGGGGGCCCTAACTATGGCTACACCTTC
TRBV4-1	-	TRBJ2-7	TRBD2	CASSQAMGLAVYEQYF	TGCGCCAGCAGCCAAGCGATGGGACTAGCGGTTTACGAGCAGTACTTC
TRBV28	-	TRBJ1-1	-	CASSLETKEAFF	TGTGCCAGCAGTTTAGAGACCAAAGAAGCTTTCTTT
TRBV19	-	TRBJ2-7	TRBD1	CASSIDRGSYEQYF	TGTGCCAGTAGTATCGACAGGGGCTCCTACGAGCAGTACTTC
TRBV13	-	TRBJ2-3	TRBD1	CASSFSGQLTDTQYF	TGTGCCAGCAGCTTTTCGGGACAGCTCACAGATACGCAGTATTTT
TRBV18	-	TRBJ2-3	TRBD2	CASSPTSGQSTDTQYF	TGTGCCAGCTCACCTACTAGCGGGCAGAGCACAGATACGCAGTATTTT
TRBV2	once	TRBJ1-2	-	CASSEQGSYGYTF	TGTGCCAGCAGTGAACAGGGGTCCTATGGCTACACCTTC
TRBV6-7	-	TRBJ2-1	-	CASSYSEGRQFF	TGTGCCAGCAGTTACTCGGAGGGAAGGCAGTTCTTC
TRBV7-7	-	TRBJ2-1	-	CASSLAPGLGYNEQFF	TGTGCTAGCAGCTTAGCCCCGGGGTTGGGGTACAATGAGCAGTTCTTC
TRBV4-3	many	TRBJ2-7	TRBD2	CASSQGPSGISYEQYF	TGCGCCAGCAGCCAGGGTCCTAGCGGGATTTCCTACGAGCAGTACTTC
TRBV5-1	once	TRBJ2-5	TRBD1	CASSFGTDGETQYF	TGCGCCAGCAGCTTCGGGACAGATGGAGAGACCCAGTACTTC
TRBV15	-	TRBJ2-7	-	CATSRAGSYEQYF	TGTGCCACCAGCAGAGCGGGCAGCTACGAGCAGTACTTC
TRBV2	-	TRBJ1-5	-	CASSVDLDQPQHF	TGTGCCAGCAGCGTTGACTTGGATCAGCCCCAGCATTTT
TRBV5-6	-	TRBJ1-1	TRBD1	CASSSEDRGRTEAFF	TGTGCCAGCAGCTCCGAGGACAGGGGCCGCACTGAAGCTTTCTTT
TRBV16	-	TRBJ1-1	TRBD1	CASSTQFTGAVEAFF	TGTGCCAGCAGCACCCAATTCACAGGGGCCGTTGAAGCTTTCTTT
TRBV5-1	few	TRBJ1-6	-	CASSPGEGNSPLHF	TGCGCCAGCAGCCCCGGAGAGGGGAATTCACCCCTCCACTTT
TRBV5-1	-	TRBJ1-5	-	CASSFTGNQPQHF	TGCGCCAGCAGCTTTACAGGCAATCAGCCCCAGCATTTT
TRBV30	-	TRBJ1-3	-	CAWTIGGGPGNTIYF	TGTGCCTGGACCATAGGAGGAGGGCCCGGAAACACCATATATTTT
TRBV25-1	-	TRBJ2-3	TRBD1	CASTRTGDPTDTQYF	TGTGCCAGCACAAGGACAGGGGACCCCACAGATACGCAGTATTTT
TRBV5-1	-	TRBJ1-4	-	CASSLGGATNEKLFF	TGCGCCAGCAGCTTGGGAGGGGCAACTAATGAAAAACTGTTTTTT
TRBV4-3	-	TRBJ1-5	-	CASSQDNSNQPQHF	TGCGCCAGCAGCCAAGATAATAGCAATCAGCCCCAGCATTTT
TRBV6-4	-	TRBJ2-3	-	CASSDRERAGTDTQYF	TGTGCCAGCAGTGACCGGGAGCGGGCAGGCACAGATACGCAGTATTTT
TRBV2	-	TRBJ2-7	-	CASKVGDLSYEQYF	TGTGCCAGCAAGGTGGGGGACCTCTCCTACGAGCAGTACTTC
TRBV7-2	once	TRBJ2-3	TRBD2	CASRPTSGGLGHF	TGTGCCAGCAGACCCACTAGCGGGGGCCTAGGACATTTT
TRBV6-1	-	TRBJ1-1	TRBD1	CASRDNRGLNTEAFF	TGTGCCAGCAGGGATAACAGGGGACTGAACACTGAAGCTTTCTTT
TRBV25-1	-	TRBJ2-3	-	CASSDRGSGTDTQYF	TGTGCCAGCAGTGATCGGGGGTCTGGTACAGATACGCAGTATTTT
TRBV11-2	-	TRBJ1-2	-	CASSLGTGLDYGYTF	TGTGCCAGCAGCTTAGGAACAGGGTTGGACTATGGCTACACCTTC
TRBV29-1	-	TRBJ2-7	TRBD2	CSALGVRASGRAYEQYF	TGCAGCGCACTAGGCGTTAGGGCTAGCGGGAGGGCCTACGAGCAGTACTTC
TRBV5-1	-	TRBJ1-6	-	CASSFVGAKDSPLHF	TGCGCCAGCAGCTTTGTAGGGGCAAAGGATTCACCCCTCCACTTT
TRBV14	-	TRBJ1-6	-	CASSQEGLGGSPLHF	TGTGCCAGCAGCCAAGAGGGCCTTGGCGGCTCACCCCTCCACTTT
TRBV30	-	TRBJ1-3	-	CAWTGGRTGNTIYF	TGTGCCTGGACGGGGGGCAGGACTGGAAACACCATATATTTT
TRBV5-1	-	TRBJ1-1	-	CASSLRGAGTEAFF	TGCGCCAGCAGCTTGAGGGGCGCCGGGACTGAAGCTTTCTTT
TRBV29-1	-	TRBJ2-1	TRBD1	CSGVRRTGGRDEQFF	TGCAGCGGTGTTCGACGGACAGGGGGCAGGGATGAGCAGTTCTTC
TRBV2	-	TRBJ1-4	-	CASRFDGNEKLFF	TGTGCCAGCAGATTCGACGGAAATGAAAAACTGTTTTTT
TRBV9	-	TRBJ1-4	TRBD1	CASSVGGQKEKLFF	TGTGCCAGCAGCGTAGGGGGACAGAAGGAAAAACTGTTTTTT
TRBV2	once	TRBJ2-2	TRBD1	CASQQGEIGELFF	TGTGCCAGCCAACAGGGGGAAATCGGGGAGCTGTTTTTT
TRBV11-3	-	TRBJ2-1	TRBD2	CASSSEGSGNINEQFF	TGTGCCAGCAGCTCTGAGGGGAGCGGGAATATCAATGAGCAGTTCTTC
TRBV7-9	-	TRBJ1-6	TRBD1	CASSNDRGKRNSPLHF	TGTGCCAGCAGCAATGACAGGGGGAAACGTAATTCACCCCTCCACTTT